The sequence of this T cell receptor beta chain was determined in a study of shared clonotypes between healthy human individuals. With respect to this clone: Within the sample, other DNA sequences also encode this same CDR3.

The CDR3 spans 16 residues. J lost 4 bases, V lost 5 bases, and 8 bases had no gene match. Germline values: CDR1 MNHEY, CDR2 SMNVEV (reference sequence). Generated by immunoSEQ multiplex PCR, the TCRdb table keeps only in-frame clones and is missing some. The table has 630,000 or so clones, more than 95% seen once; the top ten hold approximately 0.3%. Naivety among CD8 cells was defined by CD45RO negativity and positive CCR7 selection, thereby excluding terminally differentiated effector memory CD45RA+ cells. Input material: naive CD8+ T cells sorted from blood. The V and J genes are TRBV27 and TRBJ2-1, with TRBD2 identical over 10 bases. The receptor was isolated from a man aged 25 to 40 in good health. Here the CDR3 reads CASSPTTSGSYNEQFF. As DNA, the CDR3 is TGTGCCAGCAGTCCTACGACTAGCGGGTCATACAATGAGCAGTTCTTC.